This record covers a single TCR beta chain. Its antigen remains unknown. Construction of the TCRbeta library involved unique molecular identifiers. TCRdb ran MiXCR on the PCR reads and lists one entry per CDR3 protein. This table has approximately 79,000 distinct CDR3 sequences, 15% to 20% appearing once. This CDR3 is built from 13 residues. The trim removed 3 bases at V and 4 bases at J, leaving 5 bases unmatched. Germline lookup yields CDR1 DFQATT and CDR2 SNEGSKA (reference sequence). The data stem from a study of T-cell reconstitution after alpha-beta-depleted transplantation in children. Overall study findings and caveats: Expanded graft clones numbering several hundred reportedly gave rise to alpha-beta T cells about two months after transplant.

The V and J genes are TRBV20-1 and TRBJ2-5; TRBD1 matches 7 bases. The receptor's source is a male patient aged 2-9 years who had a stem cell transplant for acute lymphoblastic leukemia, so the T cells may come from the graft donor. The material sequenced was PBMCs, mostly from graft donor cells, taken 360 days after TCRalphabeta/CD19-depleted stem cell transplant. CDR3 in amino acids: CSASYDRVETQYF. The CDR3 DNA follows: TGCAGTGCTAGCTACGACAGGGTAGAGACCCAGTACTTC.